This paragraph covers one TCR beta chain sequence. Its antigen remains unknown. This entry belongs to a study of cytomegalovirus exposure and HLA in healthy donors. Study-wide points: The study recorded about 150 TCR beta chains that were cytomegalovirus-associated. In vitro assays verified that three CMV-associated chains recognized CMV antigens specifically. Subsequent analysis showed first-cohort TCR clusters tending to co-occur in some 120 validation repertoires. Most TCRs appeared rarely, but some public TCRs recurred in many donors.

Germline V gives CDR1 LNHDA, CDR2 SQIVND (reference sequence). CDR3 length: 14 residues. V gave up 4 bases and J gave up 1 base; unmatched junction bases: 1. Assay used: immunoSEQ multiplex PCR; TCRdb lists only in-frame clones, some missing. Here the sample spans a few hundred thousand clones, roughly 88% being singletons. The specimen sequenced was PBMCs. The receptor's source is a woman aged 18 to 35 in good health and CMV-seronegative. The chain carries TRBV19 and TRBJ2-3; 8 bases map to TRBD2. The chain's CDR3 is CASSKLAGTDTQYF. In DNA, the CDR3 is TGTGCCAGTAGTAAACTAGCGGGCACAGATACGCAGTATTTT.